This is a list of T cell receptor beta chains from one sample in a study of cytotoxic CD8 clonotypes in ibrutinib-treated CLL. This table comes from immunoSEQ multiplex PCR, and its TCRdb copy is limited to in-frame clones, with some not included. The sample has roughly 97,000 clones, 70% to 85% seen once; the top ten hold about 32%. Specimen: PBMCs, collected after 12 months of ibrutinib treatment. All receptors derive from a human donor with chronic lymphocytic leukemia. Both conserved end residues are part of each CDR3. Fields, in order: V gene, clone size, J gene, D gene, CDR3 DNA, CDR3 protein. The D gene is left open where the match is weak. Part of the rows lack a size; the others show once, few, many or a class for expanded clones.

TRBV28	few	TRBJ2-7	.	TGTGCCAGCAGCATCACCTACGAGCAGTACTTC	CASSITYEQYF
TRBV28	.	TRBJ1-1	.	TGTGCCAGCAGTTACAGGGACAAAGCTTTCTTT	CASSYRDKAFF
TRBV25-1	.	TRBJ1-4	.	TGTGCCAGCAGTGACCTAGTGGGGAATGAAAAACTGTTTTTT	CASSDLVGNEKLFF
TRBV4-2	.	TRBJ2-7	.	TGTGCCAGTAGCCAAGATCTGACGGACGGCTCCTACGAGCAGTACTTC	CASSQDLTDGSYEQYF
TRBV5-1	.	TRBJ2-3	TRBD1	TGCGCCAGCAGCCTCAGGGGGTTTATGGCAGATACGCAGTATTTT	CASSLRGFMADTQYF
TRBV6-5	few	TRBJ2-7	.	TGTGCCAGCAGTTACTCACGGACCCCCTACGAGCAGTACTTC	CASSYSRTPYEQYF
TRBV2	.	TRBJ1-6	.	TGTGCCAGCAGGGGAGATTCACCCCTCCACTTT	CASRGDSPLHF
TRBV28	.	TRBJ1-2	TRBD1	TGTGCCAGCAGTCCGACGGACAGGGGAGGGGATGGCTACACCTTC	CASSPTDRGGDGYTF
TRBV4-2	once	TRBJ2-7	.	TGTGCCAGCAGCCCACTCACGCAGGGGCCCAACGAGCAGTACTTC	CASSPLTQGPNEQYF
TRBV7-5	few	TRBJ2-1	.	TGTGCCAGAAGCTTAGCGGAGGGCCTAGCGGGGGGGAACTACAATGAGCAGTTCTTC	CARSLAEGLAGGNYNEQFF
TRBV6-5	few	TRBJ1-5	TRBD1	TGTGCCAGCAGTTTTCAGGGGGCTAATCAGCCCCAGCATTTT	CASSFQGANQPQHF
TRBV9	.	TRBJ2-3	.	TGTGCCAGCAAGGCCGGTGTGGGCACAGATACGCAGTATTTT	CASKAGVGTDTQYF
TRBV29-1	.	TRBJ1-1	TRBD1	TGCAGCGCCGGACAGGGCCAAGCTTTCTTT	CSAGQGQAFF
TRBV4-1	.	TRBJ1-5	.	TGCGCCAGCAGCCAAGATAGGTCGAACACCCATCAGCCCCAGCATTTT	CASSQDRSNTHQPQHF